This is a list of T cell receptor beta chains from one sample in a study of T-cell reconstitution after alpha-beta-depleted transplantation in children. TCRdb ran MiXCR on the PCR reads and lists one entry per CDR3 protein. Here the sample spans about 220,000 distinct CDR3 sequences, around a sixth being singletons. The sequencing here drew on PBMCs, mostly from graft donor cells, taken 360 days after TCRalphabeta/CD19-depleted stem cell transplant. These receptor sequences come from a male patient under 10 years old who had a stem cell transplant for acute lymphoblastic leukemia, so the T cells may come from the graft donor. Both conserved end residues are part of each CDR3. D genes are given only for firm matches. The listing skips clone size in some rows; elsewhere it reads once, few, many or a size class.

abundance: NA; d_gene: TRBD2; len: 15; j_gene: TRBJ2-1; v_gene: TRBV12-3/TRBV12-4; CDR3nt: TGTGCCAGCACCTTAAGGGGCGGGGGGGATAGAGAGCAGTTCTTC; CDR3aa: CASTLRGGGDREQFF
abundance: few; d_gene: TRBD1; len: 14; j_gene: TRBJ2-7; v_gene: TRBV28; CDR3nt: TGTGCCAGCAGTGGGACAGCCGATTCCTACGAGCAGTACTTC; CDR3aa: CASSGTADSYEQYF
abundance: NA; d_gene: NA; len: 12; j_gene: TRBJ1-4; v_gene: TRBV15; CDR3nt: TGTGCCACCAGCGAGATAAATGAAAAACTGTTTTTT; CDR3aa: CATSEINEKLFF
abundance: few; d_gene: NA; len: 14; j_gene: TRBJ1-5; v_gene: TRBV21-1; CDR3nt: TGTGCCAGCAGCAAACGACAGAGCAATCAGCCCCAGCATTTT; CDR3aa: CASSKRQSNQPQHF
abundance: NA; d_gene: NA; len: 11; j_gene: TRBJ2-7; v_gene: TRBV10-3; CDR3nt: TGTGCCATCACAGGGGTCTACGAGCAGTACTTC; CDR3aa: CAITGVYEQYF
abundance: few; d_gene: NA; len: 14; j_gene: TRBJ2-7; v_gene: TRBV6-5; CDR3nt: TGTGCCAGCAGTTACTCCGGCAGGGGGGACGAGCAGTACTTC; CDR3aa: CASSYSGRGDEQYF
abundance: many; d_gene: NA; len: 13; j_gene: TRBJ1-5; v_gene: TRBV12-3/TRBV12-4; CDR3nt: TGTGCCAGCTCCTTGGGGGTTCATCAGCCCCAGCATTTT; CDR3aa: CASSLGVHQPQHF
abundance: NA; d_gene: NA; len: 15; j_gene: TRBJ2-1; v_gene: TRBV7-9; CDR3nt: TGTGCCAGCAGCTTTCTCCCAAGCTCCTACAATGAGCAGTTCTTC; CDR3aa: CASSFLPSSYNEQFF
abundance: many; d_gene: NA; len: 14; j_gene: TRBJ2-4; v_gene: TRBV6-5; CDR3nt: TGTGCCAGCACCGACGGGGTAGCCAAAAACATTCAGTACTTC; CDR3aa: CASTDGVAKNIQYF
abundance: NA; d_gene: TRBD2; len: 16; j_gene: TRBJ2-1; v_gene: TRBV28; CDR3nt: TGTGCCAGCAGTTTAGGTGGGACTAGCGTTTACAATGAGCAGTTCTTC; CDR3aa: CASSLGGTSVYNEQFF
abundance: NA; d_gene: NA; len: 16; j_gene: TRBJ2-2; v_gene: TRBV19; CDR3nt: TGTGCCAGTAGTATAACCCCGGGTGGTTGGGCCGGGGAGCTGTTTTTT; CDR3aa: CASSITPGGWAGELFF
abundance: NA; d_gene: NA; len: 14; j_gene: TRBJ1-5; v_gene: TRBV27; CDR3nt: TGTGCCAGCAGTTTACTCCAATTCAATCAGCCCCAGCATTTT; CDR3aa: CASSLLQFNQPQHF
abundance: few; d_gene: TRBD1; len: 14; j_gene: TRBJ2-4; v_gene: TRBV12-3/TRBV12-4; CDR3nt: TGTGCCAGCAGTTCGAACGACAGGGTAAACATTCAGTACTTC; CDR3aa: CASSSNDRVNIQYF
abundance: few; d_gene: TRBD1; len: 13; j_gene: TRBJ2-7; v_gene: TRBV5-1; CDR3nt: TGCGCCAGCAGCTTCCGGGACAGGGACGTTGGGTACTTC; CDR3aa: CASSFRDRDVGYF
abundance: NA; d_gene: NA; len: 14; j_gene: TRBJ2-2; v_gene: TRBV6-6; CDR3nt: TGTGCCAGCATCGGACTAGGGGGTACCGGGGAGCTGTTTTTT; CDR3aa: CASIGLGGTGELFF
abundance: few; d_gene: NA; len: 13; j_gene: TRBJ2-2; v_gene: TRBV27; CDR3nt: TGTGCCAGACAGGGTGCGGGCACCGGGGAGCTGTTTTTT; CDR3aa: CARQGAGTGELFF
abundance: few; d_gene: TRBD1; len: 15; j_gene: TRBJ1-2; v_gene: TRBV12-3/TRBV12-4; CDR3nt: TGTGCCAGCAGTCTAGCGCCGCGGACAGGATATGGCTACACCTTC; CDR3aa: CASSLAPRTGYGYTF
abundance: NA; d_gene: NA; len: 17; j_gene: TRBJ2-5; v_gene: TRBV24-1; CDR3nt: TGTGCCACCAGTGATTCTAGGGCCGGTGGACACTACGAGACCCAGTACTTC; CDR3aa: CATSDSRAGGHYETQYF
abundance: few; d_gene: TRBD2; len: 19; j_gene: TRBJ2-1; v_gene: TRBV24-1; CDR3nt: TGTGCCACCAGTGATTCCGACTCGATTAGCGGGGGGGCATACAATGAGCAGTTCTTC; CDR3aa: CATSDSDSISGGAYNEQFF
abundance: few; d_gene: NA; len: 14; j_gene: TRBJ2-3; v_gene: TRBV19; CDR3nt: TGTGCCAGTAGCGGGGACGGCGGCACAGATACGCAGTATTTT; CDR3aa: CASSGDGGTDTQYF
abundance: NA; d_gene: TRBD1; len: 17; j_gene: TRBJ2-2; v_gene: TRBV13; CDR3nt: TGTGCCAGCAGCCCTAGAAGGGACAGGGGGCGAGACGGGGAGCTGTTTTTT; CDR3aa: CASSPRRDRGRDGELFF
abundance: NA; d_gene: TRBD1; len: 12; j_gene: TRBJ1-3; v_gene: TRBV12-3/TRBV12-4; CDR3nt: TGTGCCAGCACTAAGGGGACAGGACAAGGGGATTTT; CDR3aa: CASTKGTGQGDF
abundance: NA; d_gene: NA; len: 14; j_gene: TRBJ2-2; v_gene: TRBV29-1; CDR3nt: TGCAGCGTATCGACACTGGGGCGTGCCGGGGAGCTGTTTTTT; CDR3aa: CSVSTLGRAGELFF
abundance: many; d_gene: NA; len: 19; j_gene: TRBJ2-5; v_gene: TRBV5-1; CDR3nt: TGCGCCAGCAGCTTGTCACGGGGGCATTTTCCAACTGACCAAGAGACCCAGTACTTC; CDR3aa: CASSLSRGHFPTDQETQYF
abundance: NA; d_gene: NA; len: 17; j_gene: TRBJ2-7; v_gene: TRBV7-9; CDR3nt: TGTGCCAGCAGCACCAAAGAGTCGGGGGGCCTCTCCTACGAGCAGTACTTC; CDR3aa: CASSTKESGGLSYEQYF
abundance: NA; d_gene: TRBD2; len: 15; j_gene: TRBJ2-1; v_gene: TRBV5-1; CDR3nt: TGCGCCATCAGCTTGGACGGGGGGTGGGGGAATGAGCAGTTCTTC; CDR3aa: CAISLDGGWGNEQFF
abundance: few; d_gene: NA; len: 15; j_gene: TRBJ2-1; v_gene: TRBV27; CDR3nt: TGTGCCAGCAGTCTCCCCCGAGGGGCGGGATATGAGCAGTTCTTC; CDR3aa: CASSLPRGAGYEQFF
abundance: NA; d_gene: NA; len: 14; j_gene: TRBJ1-1; v_gene: TRBV4-3; CDR3nt: TGCGCCAGCAGCCAAGCGGACCAGAACACTGAAGCTTTCTTT; CDR3aa: CASSQADQNTEAFF
abundance: NA; d_gene: NA; len: 12; j_gene: TRBJ2-5; v_gene: TRBV10-3; CDR3nt: TGTGCCATCAGTGACCATCAAGAGACCCAGTACTTC; CDR3aa: CAISDHQETQYF
abundance: few; d_gene: TRBD2; len: 20; j_gene: TRBJ2-1; v_gene: TRBV3-1; CDR3nt: TGTGCCAGCAGCCAAGAAAGGACTAGCGGGGGCACTCAAGTTAGCAATGAGCAGTTCTTC; CDR3aa: CASSQERTSGGTQVSNEQFF
abundance: few; d_gene: NA; len: 14; j_gene: TRBJ1-2; v_gene: TRBV29-1; CDR3nt: TGCAGCGTTGGCCAGGCGACAGAGAACTATGGCTACACCTTC; CDR3aa: CSVGQATENYGYTF
abundance: many; d_gene: NA; len: 14; j_gene: TRBJ2-2; v_gene: TRBV10-1; CDR3nt: TGCGCCAGCAGTGATCCGACTTACACCGGGGAGCTGTTTTTT; CDR3aa: CASSDPTYTGELFF
abundance: NA; d_gene: NA; len: 14; j_gene: TRBJ1-6; v_gene: TRBV7-9; CDR3nt: TGTGCCAGCACCGCAGTAGGGGGGCGGTCACCCCTCCACTTT; CDR3aa: CASTAVGGRSPLHF
abundance: NA; d_gene: NA; len: 16; j_gene: TRBJ1-5; v_gene: TRBV5-1; CDR3nt: TGCGCCAGCAGCTTGGCCTCCTTCGGGGGCGACAAGCCCCAGCATTTT; CDR3aa: CASSLASFGGDKPQHF
abundance: NA; d_gene: NA; len: 11; j_gene: TRBJ2-1; v_gene: TRBV12-3/TRBV12-4; CDR3nt: TGTGCCAGCAGCGCAGCCTCCGAGCAGTTCTTC; CDR3aa: CASSAASEQFF
abundance: few; d_gene: TRBD2; len: 16; j_gene: TRBJ2-7; v_gene: TRBV5-5; CDR3nt: TGTGCCAGCAGCTTTAGCGGGGGGATACCTTACTACGAGCAGTACTTC; CDR3aa: CASSFSGGIPYYEQYF
abundance: NA; d_gene: NA; len: 14; j_gene: TRBJ1-1; v_gene: TRBV18; CDR3nt: TGTGCCAGCTCACCACCGGGGGGGAATGCTGAAGCTTTCTTT; CDR3aa: CASSPPGGNAEAFF
abundance: NA; d_gene: NA; len: 12; j_gene: TRBJ1-1; v_gene: TRBV7-8; CDR3nt: TGTGCCAGTTCCGCAGGGGACACTGAAGCTTTCTTT; CDR3aa: CASSAGDTEAFF
abundance: few; d_gene: NA; len: 16; j_gene: TRBJ1-1; v_gene: TRBV5-6; CDR3nt: TGTGCCAGCAGGGGAGGGGGGCGCAAGGACAACACTGAAGCTTTCTTT; CDR3aa: CASRGGGRKDNTEAFF
abundance: NA; d_gene: TRBD1; len: 14; j_gene: TRBJ2-3; v_gene: TRBV20-1; CDR3nt: TGCAGTGCTACCCACAGGGGTCAGGTGGATACGCAGTATTTT; CDR3aa: CSATHRGQVDTQYF
abundance: few; d_gene: NA; len: 14; j_gene: TRBJ2-7; v_gene: TRBV9; CDR3nt: TGTGCCAGCAGCGTAGACGGGAGAACGGACGAGCAGTACTTC; CDR3aa: CASSVDGRTDEQYF
abundance: NA; d_gene: NA; len: 13; j_gene: TRBJ2-7; v_gene: TRBV18; CDR3nt: TGTGCCAGCTCACCACCGGGGGAGGACGAGCAGTACTTC; CDR3aa: CASSPPGEDEQYF
abundance: NA; d_gene: NA; len: 16; j_gene: TRBJ1-3; v_gene: TRBV6-5; CDR3nt: TGTGCCAGCAGTTACTCTCTGGGGTTCGAGGGAAACACCATATATTTT; CDR3aa: CASSYSLGFEGNTIYF
abundance: NA; d_gene: TRBD1; len: 13; j_gene: TRBJ2-1; v_gene: TRBV5-1; CDR3nt: TGCGCCAGTAGAAAGCCGACAGGGGATGAGCAGTTCTTC; CDR3aa: CASRKPTGDEQFF
abundance: NA; d_gene: NA; len: 13; j_gene: TRBJ1-5; v_gene: TRBV6-1; CDR3nt: TGTGCCAGCAGTCCTCAGGGTTTTGATCCCCAGCATTTT; CDR3aa: CASSPQGFDPQHF
abundance: NA; d_gene: NA; len: 14; j_gene: TRBJ2-7; v_gene: TRBV10-2; CDR3nt: TGCGCCAGCAGTGACTTGGACCGGGGCTACGAGCAGTACTTC; CDR3aa: CASSDLDRGYEQYF
abundance: many; d_gene: TRBD1; len: 15; j_gene: TRBJ2-2; v_gene: TRBV27; CDR3nt: TGTGCCAGCAGACTCAACAGGGGGCTGGCCGGGGAGCTGTTTTTT; CDR3aa: CASRLNRGLAGELFF
abundance: NA; d_gene: NA; len: 15; j_gene: TRBJ2-1; v_gene: TRBV7-9; CDR3nt: TGTGCCAGCAGCCCCGAGGTACGCTCCTACAATGAGCAGTTCTTC; CDR3aa: CASSPEVRSYNEQFF
abundance: few; d_gene: TRBD2; len: 16; j_gene: TRBJ2-5; v_gene: TRBV7-8; CDR3nt: TGTGCCAGCAGCATGGGACTAGCGGGGGGCCGGGGGACCCAGTACTTC; CDR3aa: CASSMGLAGGRGTQYF
abundance: NA; d_gene: NA; len: 15; j_gene: TRBJ2-3; v_gene: TRBV7-9; CDR3nt: TGTGCCAGCAGCTTAGTTGCTGGGGCCACAGATACGCAGTATTTT; CDR3aa: CASSLVAGATDTQYF
abundance: few; d_gene: NA; len: 14; j_gene: TRBJ2-5; v_gene: TRBV5-1; CDR3nt: TGCGCCAGCCGCCGGCCTTGGGAACAAGAGACCCAGTACTTC; CDR3aa: CASRRPWEQETQYF
abundance: many; d_gene: NA; len: 12; j_gene: TRBJ2-3; v_gene: TRBV6-6; CDR3nt: TGTGCCAGCAGTCTTACCACAGATACGCAGTATTTT; CDR3aa: CASSLTTDTQYF
abundance: NA; d_gene: NA; len: 15; j_gene: TRBJ1-1; v_gene: TRBV18; CDR3nt: TGTGCCAGCTCACCGACAGGACGGTCAGGCACTGAAGCTTTCTTT; CDR3aa: CASSPTGRSGTEAFF